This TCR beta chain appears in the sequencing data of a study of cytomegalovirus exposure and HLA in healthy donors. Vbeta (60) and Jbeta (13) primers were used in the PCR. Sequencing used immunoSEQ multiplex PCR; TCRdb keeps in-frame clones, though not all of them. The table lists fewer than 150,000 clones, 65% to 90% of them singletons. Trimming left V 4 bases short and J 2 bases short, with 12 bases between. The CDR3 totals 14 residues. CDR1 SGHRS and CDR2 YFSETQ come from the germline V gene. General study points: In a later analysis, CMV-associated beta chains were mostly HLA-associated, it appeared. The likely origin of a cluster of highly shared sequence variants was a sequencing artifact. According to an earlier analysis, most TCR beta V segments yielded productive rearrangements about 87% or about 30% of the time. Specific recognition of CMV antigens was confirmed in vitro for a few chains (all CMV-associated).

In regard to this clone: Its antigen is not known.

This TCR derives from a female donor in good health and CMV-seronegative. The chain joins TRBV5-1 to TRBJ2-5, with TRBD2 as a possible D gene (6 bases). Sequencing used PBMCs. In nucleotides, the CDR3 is TGCGCCAGCAGCACGGGTAGCGGACAAGAGACCCAGTACTTC. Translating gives CASSTGSGQETQYF.